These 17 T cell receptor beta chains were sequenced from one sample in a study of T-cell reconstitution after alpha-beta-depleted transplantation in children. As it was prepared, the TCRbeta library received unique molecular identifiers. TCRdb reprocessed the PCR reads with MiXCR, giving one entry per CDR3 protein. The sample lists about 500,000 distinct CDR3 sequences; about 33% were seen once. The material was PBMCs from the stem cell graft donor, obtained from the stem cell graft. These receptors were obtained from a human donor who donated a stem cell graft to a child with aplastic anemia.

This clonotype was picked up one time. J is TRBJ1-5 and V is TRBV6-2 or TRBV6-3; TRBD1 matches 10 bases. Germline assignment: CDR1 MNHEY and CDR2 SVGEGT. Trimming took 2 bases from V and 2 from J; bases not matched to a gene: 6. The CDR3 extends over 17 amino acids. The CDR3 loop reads CASSYVTGGAGNQPQHF. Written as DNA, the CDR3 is TGTGCCAGCAGTTACGTGACAGGGGGCGCCGGCAATCAGCCCCAGCATTTT.

CDR3 nucleotides: TGCAGTGCTAGAGATCAGCTAGCGGCATCCCTCCTAATAGAGCAGTTCTTC. Protein: CSARDQLAASLLIEQFF. The rearrangement links TRBV20-1 to TRBJ2-1, with 7 bases identical to TRBD2. With V trimmed by 0 bases and J by 10 bases, 18 bases remained unmatched. The CDR3 consists of 17 residues. Germline lookup yields CDR1 DFQATT and CDR2 SNEGSKA (reference sequence).

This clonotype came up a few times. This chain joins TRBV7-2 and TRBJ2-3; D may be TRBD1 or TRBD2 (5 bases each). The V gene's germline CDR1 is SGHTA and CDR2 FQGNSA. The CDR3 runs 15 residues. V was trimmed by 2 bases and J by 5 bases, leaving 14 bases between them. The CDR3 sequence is CASSLKAGAGDTQYF. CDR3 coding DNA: TGTGCCAGCAGCTTAAAGGCCGGGGCAGGAGATACGCAGTATTTT.

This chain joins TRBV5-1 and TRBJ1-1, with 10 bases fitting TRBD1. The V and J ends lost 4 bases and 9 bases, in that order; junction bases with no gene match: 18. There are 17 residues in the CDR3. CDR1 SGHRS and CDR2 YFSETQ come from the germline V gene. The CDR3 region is CASSPTGTGADKPQAFF. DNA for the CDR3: TGCGCCAGCAGCCCGACCGGGACAGGGGCGGACAAGCCTCAAGCTTTCTTT.

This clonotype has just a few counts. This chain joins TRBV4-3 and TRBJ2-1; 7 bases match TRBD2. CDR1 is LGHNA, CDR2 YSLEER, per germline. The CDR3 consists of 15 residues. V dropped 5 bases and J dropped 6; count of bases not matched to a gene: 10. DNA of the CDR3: TGCGCCAGCAGCGACATGGAGCGGGAAAGCAATGAGCAGTTCTTC. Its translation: CASSDMERESNEQFF.

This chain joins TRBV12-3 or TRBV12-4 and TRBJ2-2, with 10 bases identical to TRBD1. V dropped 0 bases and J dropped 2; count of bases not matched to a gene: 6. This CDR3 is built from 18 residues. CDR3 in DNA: TGTGCCAGCAGTTTAGCGCCAGACAGGGGGCTAAACACCGGGGAGCTGTTTTTT. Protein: CASSLAPDRGLNTGELFF.

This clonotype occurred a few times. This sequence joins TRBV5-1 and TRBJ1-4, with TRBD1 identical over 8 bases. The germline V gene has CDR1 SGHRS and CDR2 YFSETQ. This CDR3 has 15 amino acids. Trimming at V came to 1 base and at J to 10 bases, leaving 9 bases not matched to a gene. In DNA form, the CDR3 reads TGCGCCAGCAGCTTGATTAGTCAGGGGGCAGCAAAACTGTTTTTT. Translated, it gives CASSLISQGAAKLFF.

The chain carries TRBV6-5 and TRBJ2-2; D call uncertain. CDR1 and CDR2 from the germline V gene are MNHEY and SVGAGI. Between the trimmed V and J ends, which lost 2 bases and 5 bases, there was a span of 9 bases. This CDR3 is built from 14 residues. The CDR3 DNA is TGTGCCAGCAGTTACCCGGATGGTACCGGGGAGCTGTTTTTT. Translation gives CASSYPDGTGELFF.

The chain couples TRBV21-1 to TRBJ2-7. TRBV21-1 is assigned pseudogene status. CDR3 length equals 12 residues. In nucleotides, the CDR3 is TGTGCCAGAGGTGGGGGCGCCTACGAGCAGTACGTC. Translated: CARGGGAYEQYV.

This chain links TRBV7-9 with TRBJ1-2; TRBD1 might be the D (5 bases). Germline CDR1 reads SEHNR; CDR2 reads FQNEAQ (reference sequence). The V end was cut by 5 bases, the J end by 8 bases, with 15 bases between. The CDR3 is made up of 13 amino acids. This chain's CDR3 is CASSMQGRNGYTF. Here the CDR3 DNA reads TGTGCCAGCAGCATGCAGGGCCGAAACGGCTACACCTTC.

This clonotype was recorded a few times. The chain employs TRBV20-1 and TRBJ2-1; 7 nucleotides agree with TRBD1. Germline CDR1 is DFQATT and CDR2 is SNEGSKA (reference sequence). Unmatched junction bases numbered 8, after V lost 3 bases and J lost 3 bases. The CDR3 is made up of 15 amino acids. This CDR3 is CSASSLGGLYNEQFF. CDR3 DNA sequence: TGCAGTGCTAGTAGCTTAGGGGGCCTCTACAATGAGCAGTTCTTC.

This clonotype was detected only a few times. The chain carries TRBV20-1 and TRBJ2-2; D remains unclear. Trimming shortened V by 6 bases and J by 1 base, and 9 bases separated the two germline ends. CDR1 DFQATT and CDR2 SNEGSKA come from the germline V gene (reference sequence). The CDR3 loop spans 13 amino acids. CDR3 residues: CSAPRQNTGELFF. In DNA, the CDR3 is TGCAGTGCGCCACGACAGAACACCGGGGAGCTGTTTTTT.

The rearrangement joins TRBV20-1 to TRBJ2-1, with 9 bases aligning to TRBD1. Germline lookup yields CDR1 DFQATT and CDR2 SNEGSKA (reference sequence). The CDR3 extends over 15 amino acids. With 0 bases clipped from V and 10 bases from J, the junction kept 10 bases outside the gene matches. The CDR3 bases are TGCAGTGCTAGAGATAGAAGGGGACAGGGCCTGGAGCAGTTCTTC. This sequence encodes CSARDRRGQGLEQFF.

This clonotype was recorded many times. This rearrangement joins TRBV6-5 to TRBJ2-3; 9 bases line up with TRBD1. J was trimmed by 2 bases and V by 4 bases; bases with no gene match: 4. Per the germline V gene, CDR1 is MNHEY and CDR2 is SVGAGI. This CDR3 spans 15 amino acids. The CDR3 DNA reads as TGTGCCAGCAGTTCGGGACAGGGTGTCACAGATACGCAGTATTTT. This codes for CASSSGQGVTDTQYF.

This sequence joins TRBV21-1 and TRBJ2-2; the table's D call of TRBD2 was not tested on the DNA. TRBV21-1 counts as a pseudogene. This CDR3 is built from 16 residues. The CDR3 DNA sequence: TGTGCCAGCAGCAAAAGGAAGCGGGAGAAGTCCGGGGAGCTGTTTTTT. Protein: CASSKRKREKSGELFF.

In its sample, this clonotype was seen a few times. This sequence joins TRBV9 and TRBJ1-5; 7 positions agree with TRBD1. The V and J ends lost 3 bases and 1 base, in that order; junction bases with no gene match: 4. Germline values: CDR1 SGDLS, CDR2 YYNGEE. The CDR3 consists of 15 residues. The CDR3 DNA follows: TGTGCCAGCAGCGAACAGGGGAGAAGCAATCAGCCCCAGCATTTT. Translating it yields CASSEQGRSNQPQHF. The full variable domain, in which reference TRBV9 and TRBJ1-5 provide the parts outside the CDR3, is DSGVTQTPKHLITATGQRVTLRCSPRSGDLSVYWYQQSLDQGLQFLIQYYNGEERAKGNILERFSAQQFPDLHSELNLSSLELGDSALYFCASSEQGRSNQPQHFGDGTRLSIL.

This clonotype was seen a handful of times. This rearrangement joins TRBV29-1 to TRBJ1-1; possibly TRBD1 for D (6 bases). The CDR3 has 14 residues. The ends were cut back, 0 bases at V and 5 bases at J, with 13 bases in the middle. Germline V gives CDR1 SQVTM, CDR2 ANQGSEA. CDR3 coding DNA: TGCAGCGTTGAAGATTCATGGGGGGCGACTGAAGCTTTCTTT. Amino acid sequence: CSVEDSWGATEAFF.